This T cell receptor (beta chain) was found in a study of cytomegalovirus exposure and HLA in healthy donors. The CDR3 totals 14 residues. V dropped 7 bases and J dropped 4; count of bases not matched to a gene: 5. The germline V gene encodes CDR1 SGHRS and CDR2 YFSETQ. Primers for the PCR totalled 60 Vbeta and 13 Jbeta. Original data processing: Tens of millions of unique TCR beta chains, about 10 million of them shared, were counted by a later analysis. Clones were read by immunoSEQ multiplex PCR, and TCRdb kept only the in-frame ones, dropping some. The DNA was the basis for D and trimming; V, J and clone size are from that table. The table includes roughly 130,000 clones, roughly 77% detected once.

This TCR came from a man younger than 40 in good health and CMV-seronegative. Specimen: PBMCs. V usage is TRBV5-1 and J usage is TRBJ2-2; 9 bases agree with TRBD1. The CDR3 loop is CASSWTGVTGELFF. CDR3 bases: TGCGCCAGCTCCTGGACAGGGGTCACCGGGGAGCTGTTTTTT.